What follows are 8 T cell receptor beta chains derived from one specimen sequenced in a study of blood T cells in healthy people across ages. Primers used in a second PCR of roughly 7 to 11 cycles were a sample-barcoded 5' primer and a J-beta primer mix. One entry per CDR3 protein, called by TCRdb with MiXCR from the 5' RACE reads. This sample has roughly 680,000 distinct CDR3 sequences, with 49% found just once. The specimen was blood. These receptors were taken from a woman aged 60-75 years in good health.

Only a few counts were recorded for this clonotype. The chain is built from TRBV28 and TRBJ2-7; 13 bases match TRBD2. Germline V lookup: CDR1 MDHEN, CDR2 SYDVKM. After removal of 6 bases from V and 2 bases from J, the junction contained 10 bases not matched to a gene. The CDR3 is made up of 17 amino acids. CDR3 DNA sequence: TGTGCCAGCAGATTTGGGACTAGCGGGACTACTACCTACGAGCAGTACTTC. Protein sequence: CASRFGTSGTTTYEQYF.

The sample holds a few counts of this clonotype. The chain recombines TRBV20-1 with TRBJ1-2, with D unclear. CDR1 is DFQATT and CDR2 is SNEGSKA in the germline V gene (reference sequence). The CDR3 runs 12 residues. The germline V and J ends were trimmed by 3 bases and 1 base, with 6 bases remaining between them. The CDR3 sequence: CSASPDNYGYTF. The DNA of the CDR3 is TGCAGTGCTAGTCCAGATAACTATGGCTACACCTTC.

The rearrangement uses TRBV9 and TRBJ2-1; D remains ambiguous. Germline values: CDR1 SGDLS, CDR2 YYNGEE. This CDR3 has 14 residues. V was clipped by 1 base and J by 4 bases, with 9 bases between them. The DNA of the CDR3 is TGTGCCAGCAGCGTATTTGAGCTATACAATGAGCAGTTCTTC. This codes for CASSVFELYNEQFF.

The J gene is TRBJ2-7, the V gene TRBV20-1; the D gene is possibly TRBD1 (6 bases). CDR1 and CDR2 from the germline V gene are DFQATT and SNEGSKA (reference sequence). The V end was cut by 0 bases, the J end by 3 bases, with 15 bases between. This CDR3 has 15 amino acids. This CDR3 reads CSARDEGRGLYEQYF. CDR3 in DNA: TGCAGTGCTAGAGATGAGGGCAGGGGCCTCTACGAGCAGTACTTC.

The V call is TRBV2, the J call TRBJ1-2; 9 bases line up with TRBD1. Germline V gives CDR1 SNHLY, CDR2 FYNNEI. V trimming: 5 bases; J trimming: 6 bases; junction bases outside the gene matches: 7. This CDR3 has 14 residues. The CDR3: CASSKTGQGNGYTF. CDR3 coding DNA: TGTGCCAGCAGTAAAACTGGACAGGGGAATGGCTACACCTTC.

The table lists this clonotype with a few counts. The chain uses TRBV11-1 and TRBJ2-3, with 8 bases fitting TRBD1. The CDR3 totals 16 residues. Per germline, CDR1 SGHAT and CDR2 FQDESV (reference sequence). V gave up 5 bases and J gave up 5 bases; unmatched junction bases: 12. This chain's CDR3 is CASSAPKDRDEDTQYF. The CDR3, as DNA: TGTGCCAGCAGCGCCCCTAAGGACAGGGATGAAGATACGCAGTATTTT. The complete variable domain, with remaining parts taken from reference TRBV11-1 and TRBJ2-3, reads EAEVAQSPRYKITEKSQAVAFWCDPISGHATLYWYRQILGQGPELLVQFQDESVVDDSQLPKDRFSAERLKGVDSTLKIQPAELGDSAMYLCASSAPKDRDEDTQYFGPGTRLTVL.

The chain couples TRBV7-2 to TRBJ2-7; 13 nucleotides match TRBD2. This CDR3 region has 18 residues. V lost 0 bases, J lost 3 bases, and 8 bases stayed unmatched. Germline loops: CDR1 SGHTA, CDR2 FQGNSA. Here the CDR3 reads CASSLAPRTSGGGYEQYF. The CDR3 bases are TGTGCCAGCAGCTTAGCGCCCCGGACTAGCGGGGGAGGCTACGAGCAGTACTTC.

This clonotype was counted between two and nine times. This rearrangement joins TRBV4-3 to TRBJ2-2; D is possibly TRBD1 (6 bases). Germline V gives CDR1 LGHNA, CDR2 YSLEER. V lost 0 bases and J lost 7, with 24 bases in between. The CDR3 has 19 amino acids. CDR3 residues: CASSQESSFIQGFSGELFF. The CDR3 coding sequence is TGCGCCAGCAGCCAAGAGTCGTCATTTATACAGGGATTTAGCGGGGAGCTGTTTTTT.